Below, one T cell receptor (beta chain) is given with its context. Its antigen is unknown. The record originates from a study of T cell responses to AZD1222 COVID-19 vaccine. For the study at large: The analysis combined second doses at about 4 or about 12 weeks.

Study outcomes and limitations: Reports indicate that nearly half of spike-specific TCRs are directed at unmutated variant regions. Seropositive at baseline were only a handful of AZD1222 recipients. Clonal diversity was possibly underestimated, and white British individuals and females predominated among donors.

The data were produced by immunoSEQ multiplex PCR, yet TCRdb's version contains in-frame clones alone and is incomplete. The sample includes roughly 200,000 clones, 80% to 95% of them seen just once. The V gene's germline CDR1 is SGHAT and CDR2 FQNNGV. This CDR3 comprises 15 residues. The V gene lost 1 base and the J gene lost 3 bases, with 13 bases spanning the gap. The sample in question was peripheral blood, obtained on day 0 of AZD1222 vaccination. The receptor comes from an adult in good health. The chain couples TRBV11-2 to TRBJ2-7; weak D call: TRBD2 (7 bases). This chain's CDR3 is CASSLVGGANYEQYF. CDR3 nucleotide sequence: TGTGCCAGCAGCTTAGTGGGGGGGGCTAACTACGAGCAGTACTTC.